This T cell receptor beta chain is from a study of T cell clonotyping in hematopoietic cell transplantation. Study-wide findings and caveats: Higher Inverse Simpson Index values in graft donor and pretransplant recipient predicted broader posttransplant TCR diversity. At the given depth, recipient repertoires were over 95% de novo clonotypes.

Profiling relied on immunoSEQ multiplex PCR, and the TCRdb table lists in-frame clones only, not all of them. The table has 37,000 or so clones, around nine tenths seen once. Germline V lookup: CDR1 SNHLY, CDR2 FYNNEI. CDR3 length: 15 residues. Trimming removed 9 bases from V and 4 bases from J; junction bases left unmatched: 11. This clone has just one count. Antigen: not known. V is TRBV2 and J is TRBJ2-4; TRBD2 agrees at 8 bases. The receptor was derived from a woman between 35 and 50 years old in good health. Some clones in this sample may be carry-over from other donors' samples. The sample comprised peripheral blood mononuclear cells. The CDR3 reads CASTIEVAGKNIQYF. CDR3 bases: TGTGCCAGTACCATCGAGGTAGCGGGGAAAAACATTCAGTACTTC.